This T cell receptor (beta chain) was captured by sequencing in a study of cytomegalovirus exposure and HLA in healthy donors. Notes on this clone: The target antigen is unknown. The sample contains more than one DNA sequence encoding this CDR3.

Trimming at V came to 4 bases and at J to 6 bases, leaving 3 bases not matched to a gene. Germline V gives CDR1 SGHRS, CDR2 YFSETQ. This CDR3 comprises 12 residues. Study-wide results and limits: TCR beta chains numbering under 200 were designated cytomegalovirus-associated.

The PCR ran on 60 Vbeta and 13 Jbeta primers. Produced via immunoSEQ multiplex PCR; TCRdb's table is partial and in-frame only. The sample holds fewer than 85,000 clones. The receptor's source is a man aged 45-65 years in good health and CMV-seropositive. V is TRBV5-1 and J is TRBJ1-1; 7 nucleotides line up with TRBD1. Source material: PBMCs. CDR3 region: CASSPQGAEAFF. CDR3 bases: TGCGCCAGCAGCCCGCAGGGGGCTGAAGCTTTCTTT. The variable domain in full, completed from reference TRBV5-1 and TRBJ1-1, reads KAGVTQTPRYLIKTRGQQVTLSCSPISGHRSVSWYQQTPGQGLQFLFEYFSETQRNKGNFPGRFSGRQFSNSRSEMNVSTLELGDSALYLCASSPQGAEAFFGQGTRLTVV.